This TCR beta chain was observed in a study of post-analysis software for immune sequencing data (dated by TCRdb to the mid-2010s). Regarding the complete study: The recorded disease courses included relapsing-remitting, secondary progressive and progressive-relapsing multiple sclerosis, and some patients had no subtype annotation. A subset of samples was prepared in parallel using single-end sample barcoding, then pooled and co-amplified after Illumina adapter ligation. The patient repertoires were set against 10 or so previously published healthy control repertoires from donors whose ages ranged from roughly 6 to 27 years. Beyond this particular receptor, the publication reports: Strong co-clustering of samples prepared in the same batch was shown by direct clustering with F measure, prompting a batch-effect correction. Normalized Chao1 diversity was significantly lower in multiple sclerosis patients than controls, suggesting substantial peripheral T-cell clonal expansion. Significantly higher frequencies in patients than in controls were found for a few TRBV segments, including TRBV5-6, TRBV5-1 and TRBV20-1. The control group was slightly older than the multiple sclerosis patient group.

TCR beta repertoires were profiled from peripheral blood of more than ten young patients with multiple sclerosis to demonstrate the VDJtools post-analysis software. Multiple sclerosis patients were children and adolescents aged about 6 to 17 years. The library was prepared using PCR. Instrument used: Illumina HiSeq 2500. To reduce PCR and sequencing biases, unique molecular identifiers were incorporated into the TCR beta cDNA libraries. Per 1 to 10 million input T cells, 500,000 or so cDNA molecules were obtained, such that each molecule approximated one T cell. The patient libraries were prepared and sequenced using the same protocol as the earlier healthy control dataset. Samples belonging to the same batch were prepared together, multiplexed and sequenced on a shared HiSeq lane. In the paper's pipeline: MIGEC handled the raw barcoded reads, throwing out single-read molecular identifier groups before consensus assembly and CDR3 extraction. VDJtools was used for post-analysis of the clonotype tables, with diversity normalized by down-sampling every dataset to the smallest sample size. Repertoire overlap clustering matched CDR3 amino acid but not nucleotide sequences to correct batch-related cross-sample contamination. TCRdb passed the public sequencing reads through fastp at Q25 and MiXCR, retaining productive beta sequences. CDR3 protein duplicates are merged, each entry listing the most common genes and DNA. For this entry, the V and J calls and clone size follow TCRdb and not the study's own pipeline. The table for this sample lists about 770,000 distinct CDR3 sequences; approximately 44% of them were counted only once. The biggest ten clones account for just under 5% of the sample.

On this clonotype: No antigen is known for it. Base qualities are not recorded, but no much larger clone differs from it by a single base.

The CDR3 sequence holds 14 residues, the cysteine and phenylalanine included. The entry retains the CDR3 DNA only, 42 bases that are in frame from base 1. The germline V gene (reference sequence) gives CDR1 as DFQATT and CDR2 as SNEGSKA. V is clipped by 6 bases and J by 8 bases, and the sequence between their germline boundaries is 20 bases long. The V gene is TRBV20-1 and the J gene is TRBJ2-1, with no reliable assignment of the D segment. This clonotype was obtained from a girl aged 5-17 years with multiple sclerosis. The sample consisted of blood. The CDR3 amino acid sequence is: CSAPPELDVHEQFF. The bases read TGCAGTGCGCCCCCTGAGCTGGACGTCCATGAGCAGTTCTTC.